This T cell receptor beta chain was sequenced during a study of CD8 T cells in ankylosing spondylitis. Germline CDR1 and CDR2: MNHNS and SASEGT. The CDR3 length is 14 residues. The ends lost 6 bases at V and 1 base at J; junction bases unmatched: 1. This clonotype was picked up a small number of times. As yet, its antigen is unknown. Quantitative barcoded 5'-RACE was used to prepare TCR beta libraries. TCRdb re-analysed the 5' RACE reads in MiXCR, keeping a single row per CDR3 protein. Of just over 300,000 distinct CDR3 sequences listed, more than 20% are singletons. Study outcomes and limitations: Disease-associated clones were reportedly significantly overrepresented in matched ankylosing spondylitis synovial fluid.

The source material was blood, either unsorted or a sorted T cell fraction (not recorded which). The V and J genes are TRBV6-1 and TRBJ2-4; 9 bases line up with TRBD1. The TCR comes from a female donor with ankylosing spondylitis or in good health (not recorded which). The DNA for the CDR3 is TGTGCCAGCAGCGGACAGGGGGCCAAAAACATTCAGTACTTC. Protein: CASSGQGAKNIQYF.